A selection of T cell receptor beta chains follows, all from one sample in a study of shared clonotypes between healthy human individuals. The repertoire was sequenced with immunoSEQ multiplex PCR; TCRdb's copy has only in-frame clones and lacks some. The data hold under 1 million clones, with roughly 92% observed a single time. Sequenced input: naive CD8+ T cells sorted from blood. The receptors stem from a man younger than 40 in good health. The CDR3 runs from the conserved cysteine through the conserved F or W. D genes are given only for firm matches. Not all rows give a size; the values are once, few, many and, for expanded clones, a class.

.	TRBV7-3	TRBJ1-5	.	CAVPGQPQHF	TGTGCCGTTCCCGGTCAGCCCCAGCATTTT
.	TRBV27	TRBJ1-4	.	CASTPGGGHEKLFF	TGTGCCAGCACCCCAGGCGGAGGCCATGAAAAACTGTTTTTT
.	TRBV6-6	TRBJ1-4	.	CASTRPAENEKLFF	TGTGCCAGCACCCGTCCGGCAGAAAATGAAAAACTGTTTTTT
.	TRBV4-1	TRBJ1-1	.	CASRETGTTGEAFF	TGCGCCAGCAGGGAGACCGGGACAACCGGAGAAGCTTTCTTT
.	TRBV29-1	TRBJ2-7	TRBD1	CSVGRQGIYEQYF	TGCAGCGTTGGGAGACAGGGGATCTACGAGCAGTACTTC
.	TRBV5-6	TRBJ2-5	TRBD2	CASSLGASGGQETQYF	TGTGCCAGCAGCTTGGGGGCCAGCGGGGGCCAAGAGACCCAGTACTTC
.	TRBV29-1	TRBJ2-1	TRBD2	CSVARHLAGGEGDEQFF	TGCAGCGTTGCCAGACACCTAGCGGGAGGGGAGGGGGATGAGCAGTTCTTC
.	TRBV7-9	TRBJ2-7	.	CASSLVGHHEQYF	TGTGCCAGCAGCTTAGTCGGCCACCACGAGCAGTACTTC
.	TRBV6-5	TRBJ1-5	.	CASSHGGTQPQHF	TGTGCCAGCAGTCACGGGGGGACTCAGCCCCAGCATTTT
.	TRBV5-1	TRBJ2-1	TRBD2	CASSSLGGFHNEQFF	TGCGCCAGCAGCAGCCTGGGAGGGTTCCACAATGAGCAGTTCTTC
.	TRBV12-5	TRBJ1-2	.	CASGPGSPHGYTF	TGTGCTAGTGGTCCCGGGTCTCCACATGGCTACACCTTC
.	TRBV5-4	TRBJ2-7	TRBD2	CASSLDTGLAGIISYEQYF	TGTGCCAGCAGCTTAGACACGGGACTAGCGGGGATCATCTCCTACGAGCAGTACTTC
.	TRBV4-1	TRBJ2-1	.	CASSQVSQYNEQFF	TGCGCCAGCAGCCAAGTTAGCCAATACAATGAGCAGTTCTTC
.	TRBV5-4	TRBJ2-3	TRBD2	CASSLGAGDPDTQYF	TGTGCCAGCAGCTTGGGGGCGGGAGACCCAGATACGCAGTATTTT
.	TRBV6-1	TRBJ2-1	.	CASSEQPQGDEQFF	TGTGCCAGCAGTGAACAACCTCAGGGTGATGAGCAGTTCTTC
.	TRBV9	TRBJ2-7	.	CASSLSGTPSYEQYF	TGTGCCAGCAGCCTCTCCGGGACTCCCTCCTACGAGCAGTACTTC
.	TRBV11-2	TRBJ2-7	TRBD1	CASSWGQGSYEQYF	TGTGCCAGCAGCTGGGGACAGGGGTCCTACGAGCAGTACTTC
few	TRBV7-9	TRBJ2-7	.	CASSLESYEQYF	TGTGCCAGCAGCTTAGAATCCTACGAGCAGTACTTC
.	TRBV9	TRBJ2-7	.	CASSVKGSPYEQYF	TGTGCCAGCAGCGTAAAGGGCTCGCCCTACGAGCAGTACTTC
.	TRBV6-6	TRBJ1-2	.	CAVKRSDYGYTF	TGTGCCGTGAAAAGGTCCGACTATGGCTACACCTTC
once	TRBV28	TRBJ2-2	.	CASSLSEGTAGELFF	TGTGCCAGCAGTTTATCGGAAGGGACGGCGGGGGAGCTGTTTTTT
.	TRBV27	TRBJ2-5	.	CASSLSEGETQYF	TGTGCCAGCAGTTTGTCCGAGGGGGAGACCCAGTACTTC
.	TRBV19	TRBJ2-7	.	CASSPKGRPRNEQYF	TGTGCCAGTAGTCCAAAGGGGCGCCCAAGGAACGAGCAGTACTTC
.	TRBV29-1	TRBJ2-1	TRBD2	CSVDLIAGGSYNEQFF	TGCAGCGTTGACCTCATAGCGGGAGGTTCCTACAATGAGCAGTTCTTC